One and the same sample provided the 17 T cell receptor beta chains below, sequenced in a study of patients and donors after allogeneic stem cell transplantation (dated by TCRdb to the early 2020s). Library preparation used RT-PCR. TCRdb lists the instrument as NextSeq 550. TCRdb reprocessed the public reads (quality trimming at Q25 with fastp, clone calling with MiXCR) and kept in-frame beta chains. Rows are unified per CDR3 protein, each entry keeping the most common DNA and genes. The sample table contains approximately 140,000 distinct CDR3 sequences; only one count was recorded for over 30% of them. Around 50% of the sample rests with the top ten. The specimen sequenced was blood, either unsorted or a sorted T cell fraction (not recorded which). The receptor set was obtained from a human donor who was either an allogeneic HSCT recipient or a stem cell or donor lymphocyte infusion donor (not recorded which). It is not recorded whose cells these are; they may come from a transplant donor.

Only one count was recorded for this clonotype. The rearrangement links TRBV19 to TRBJ1-1; tentatively, D is TRBD1 (5 bases). The CDR3 covers 14 residues. V lost 6 bases, J lost 4 bases, and 15 bases lay in between. Per germline, CDR1 LNHDA and CDR2 SQIVND (reference sequence). The CDR3: CASRSVGRGTEAFF. The CDR3 coding sequence is TGTGCCAGTAGGAGTGTGGGGCGAGGCACTGAAGCTTTCTTT.

The CDR3 region is CASKAGESTEAFF. Here the CDR3 DNA reads TGTGCCAGCAAAGCGGGAGAAAGCACTGAAGCTTTCTTT. The V call is TRBV7-9, the J call TRBJ1-1; D ambiguous. V lost 7 bases to trimming and J lost 4 bases, with 13 bases between them. CDR1 is SEHNR and CDR2 is FQNEAQ in the germline V gene (reference sequence). The CDR3 is 13 amino acids.

This clonotype came up once. V gene TRBV5-5 combines with J gene TRBJ1-2, with D perhaps matching TRBD1 (5 bases). Germline CDR1 is SGHKS and CDR2 is YYEKEE (reference sequence). The CDR3 loop spans 13 amino acids. V was clipped by 4 bases and J by 7 bases, with 14 bases between them. CDR3 residues: CASSLTDSSGYTF. CDR3 DNA: TGTGCCAGCAGCCTCACCGACAGTTCTGGCTACACCTTC.

V gene TRBV7-2 combines with J gene TRBJ1-6; D is undetermined. Trimming pared 1 base from V and 0 bases from J, leaving 28 bases between. The germline gives CDR1 SGHTA, CDR2 FQGNSA. The CDR3 loop spans 23 amino acids. In DNA form, the CDR3 reads TGTGCCAGCAGCTTAGAAGCCGGGCAACTCTTGGTGATCATTAGCTCCTATAATTCACCCCTCCACTTT. This gives the protein CASSLEAGQLLVIISSYNSPLHF.

This rearrangement joins TRBV5-1 to TRBJ2-7, with D tentatively TRBD2 (5 bases). V was pared by 0 bases and J by 7 bases, with 11 bases between. This CDR3 has 13 amino acids. Germline-derived CDR1 and CDR2 are SGHRS and YFSETQ. The CDR3 sequence is CASSLGSGVEQYF. The CDR3, as DNA: TGCGCCAGCAGCTTGGGATCCGGGGTGGAGCAGTACTTC. The whole variable domain, remainder taken from reference TRBV5-1 and TRBJ2-7, is KAGVTQTPRYLIKTRGQQVTLSCSPISGHRSVSWYQQTPGQGLQFLFEYFSETQRNKGNFPGRFSGRQFSNSRSEMNVSTLELGDSALYLCASSLGSGVEQYFGPGTRLTVT.

This clonotype was detected a few times. The rearrangement joins TRBV29-1 to TRBJ1-4; D gene ambiguous. Germline V gene sequence: CDR1 SQVTM, CDR2 ANQGSEA. There are 12 residues in the CDR3. V lost 0 bases, J lost 13 bases, and 12 bases lay in between. CDR3 region: CSVEDLRRGLFF. CDR3 coding DNA: TGCAGCGTTGAAGATCTTCGCCGGGGACTGTTTTTT.

This clonotype was detected only a few times. This chain links TRBV20-1 with TRBJ1-2; D is uncertain. The CDR3 contains 14 residues. Trimming removed 5 bases at V and 4 bases at J, with 17 bases between. Germline values: CDR1 DFQATT, CDR2 SNEGSKA (reference sequence). The CDR3 DNA sequence: TGCAGTGCTCCACGCCCCGGACGGGGCTATGGCTACACCTTC. The encoded protein is CSAPRPGRGYGYTF.

The DNA of the CDR3 is TGTGCCAGCAGTCCGGGGGGACGGTACAATCAGCCCCAGCATTTT. Its translation: CASSPGGRYNQPQHF. The chain uses TRBV6-5 and TRBJ1-5; D is possibly TRBD1 (5 bases). Germline V CDR1 and CDR2: MNHEY, SVGAGI. This CDR3 comprises 15 residues. V gave up 5 bases and J gave up 3 bases, with 14 bases separating them.

This clonotype has just a few counts. The chain recombines TRBV11-2 with TRBJ1-1; D not certain. The CDR3 length is 10 residues. Germline CDR1 reads SGHAT; CDR2 reads FQNNGV. V was clipped by 0 bases and J by 8 bases, with 1 base between them. For the CDR3, the DNA is TGTGCCAGCAGCTTAGAAGAAGCTTTCTTT. Protein product: CASSLEEAFF.

This clonotype was detected only a few times. The chain is built from TRBV7-2 and TRBJ2-5; TRBD2 is a possible D gene (5 bases). V lost 5 bases and J lost 0, with 10 bases in between. The CDR3 has 14 residues. Germline CDR1 SGHTA, CDR2 FQGNSA. The CDR3 DNA reads TGTGCCAGCAGCCGTGACTATTACCAAGAGACCCAGTACTTC. Protein product: CASSRDYYQETQYF.

This rearrangement joins TRBV27 to TRBJ2-7; D is possibly TRBD1 (6 bases). The CDR3 is made up of 14 amino acids. In germline, CDR1 is MNHEY, CDR2 SMNVEV (reference sequence). Trimming stripped 2 bases from V and 3 bases from J, with 11 bases between. This CDR3 is CASSLMGHFYEQYF. The DNA of the CDR3 is TGTGCCAGCAGTTTAATGGGACACTTCTACGAGCAGTACTTC.

In this sample, this clonotype turned up a few times. This chain uses TRBV24-1 with TRBJ2-7; D is perhaps TRBD1 or TRBD2 (5 bases each). Germline CDR1 KGHDR, CDR2 SFDVKD. This CDR3 spans 11 amino acids. V gave up 5 bases and J gave up 6 bases, with 7 bases separating them. CDR3 DNA: TGTGCCACCAGTGCCGGGGCCGAGCAGTACTTC. This encodes CATSAGAEQYF.

The genes are TRBV2 and TRBJ1-6; possibly TRBD1 for D (6 bases). The CDR3 is made up of 11 amino acids. Germline loops: CDR1 SNHLY, CDR2 FYNNEI. The CDR3 sequence: CATQGNSPLHF. The CDR3 nucleotides are TGTGCTACACAGGGTAATTCACCCCTCCACTTT.

A few counts support this clonotype. The V and J genes are TRBV3-1 and TRBJ1-1; D unresolved. The CDR3 loop spans 13 amino acids. CDR1 and CDR2 (germline): LGHDT, YNNKEL (reference sequence). Deletions cut 3 bases from V and 6 bases from J, with 11 bases between. CDR3 residues: CASSQPDWAEAFF. The DNA of the CDR3 is TGTGCCAGCAGCCAGCCAGATTGGGCTGAAGCTTTCTTT.

This clonotype has a handful of counts. The chain uses TRBV7-2 and TRBJ2-1; 7 bases are shared with TRBD1. V gave up 3 bases and J gave up 6 bases; unmatched junction bases: 8. CDR3 size: 15 residues. Germline V gene lookup returns CDR1 SGHTA and CDR2 FQGNSA. The CDR3 is CASSFRQGWGNEQFF. The CDR3 bases are TGTGCCAGCAGCTTCCGACAGGGATGGGGCAATGAGCAGTTCTTC.

The genes are TRBV24-1 and TRBJ2-1; 8 bases agree with TRBD2. Germline CDR1 is KGHDR and CDR2 is SFDVKD. The CDR3 contains 14 residues. The V gene end was trimmed by 2 bases and the J gene end by 10 bases; junction bases not matched to a gene: 6. The CDR3 sequence: CATSDSWTSPEQFF. CDR3 nucleotide sequence: TGTGCCACCAGTGATTCCTGGACTAGCCCGGAGCAGTTCTTC.

This chain links TRBV29-1 with TRBJ2-5; D not certain. The germline V gene has CDR1 SQVTM and CDR2 ANQGSEA. The CDR3 loop spans 14 amino acids. V gave up 2 bases and J gave up 7 bases, with 17 bases separating them. In DNA, the CDR3 is TGCAGCGTTGAAAAAGTGTCCGCTGTGGGGACCCAGTACTTC. Translation: CSVEKVSAVGTQYF.